This T cell receptor beta chain was captured in a study of T cell changes during pregnancy in multiple sclerosis (dated by TCRdb to the late 2010s). General notes on the study: The study examined how the T cell repertoire changed over the course of pregnancy in women with multiple sclerosis.

Receptor libraries were prepared by the immunoSEQ multiplex PCR assay. Sourced from immuneACCESS, this table was stored by TCRdb with only in-frame sequences that have V and J called. A share of the clones is absent; for the studies checked, an unresolved V gene accounts for under half, and the remainder has no known explanation. Here the sample has 50,000 to 60,000 clones; around 92% occur a single time. 0.15% to 0.2% of the sample comes from the top ten. As to this clone: What antigen it recognizes has not been identified. Qualities for individual bases were not recorded, and no much larger clone is one base off.

V and J are truncated by 5 bases and 7 bases respectively, leaving an intervening sequence of 14 bases. The CDR3 runs 13 amino acids, cysteine and phenylalanine included. Only the CDR3 DNA stays, 39 bases, in frame from base 1. CDR1 SGHAT and CDR2 FQDESV were looked up in the germline V gene (reference sequence). Recombination linked TRBV11-1 to TRBJ1-2; TRBD1 is a weak D gene call, 6 bases matching. The material was CD4+ T cells from peripheral blood mononuclear cells, obtained after pregnancy. This receptor was obtained from a female donor in good health, enrolled as a control in a pregnancy study. The CDR3 reads as follows: CASSLRDNRGYTF. The DNA sequence is TGTGCCAGCAGCCTACGGGACAATCGTGGCTACACCTTC.